These T cell receptor beta chains were read from a single sample in a study of OX40 agonist ivuxolimab in advanced cancers. Generated by immunoSEQ multiplex PCR, the TCRdb table keeps only in-frame clones and is missing some. The sample lists roughly 100,000 clones; roughly four fifths were seen once. This sample comprised CD4+ or CD8+ T cells sorted from blood, obtained in a trial of the OX40 agonist ivuxolimab. These receptors were collected from an adult with an advanced solid tumor such as melanoma, head and neck, liver or kidney cancer. The CDR3 runs from the conserved cysteine through the conserved F or W. Fields, in order: J gene, V gene, CDR3 length, CDR3 protein.

TRBJ2-1 | TRBV27 | 12 | CAAESSYNEQFF
TRBJ2-3 | TRBV4-1 | 20 | CASSQEGLAGGPWVTDTQYF
TRBJ1-4 | TRBV18 | 16 | CASSPLPGHQNEKLFF
TRBJ2-3 | TRBV5-1 | 16 | CASSFPPASITDTQYF
TRBJ2-7 | TRBV6-5 | 14 | CASSYGTSGYEQYF
TRBJ2-1 | TRBV5-1 | 16 | CASSGQLAGGYNEQFF
TRBJ1-3 | TRBV9 | 16 | CASSPTLTGTGNTIYF
TRBJ2-1 | TRBV9 | 16 | CASSVGLDRGHNEQFF
TRBJ1-3 | TRBV10-2 | 14 | CASRGTGSGNTIYF
TRBJ2-2 | TRBV9 | 16 | CASSSQGGVNTGELFF
TRBJ2-3 | TRBV27 | 12 | CASRLGGDTQYF
TRBJ2-7 | TRBV6-6 | 12 | CASSWTGEEQYF
TRBJ2-1 | TRBV19 | 18 | CASSIIGGTGSGDNEQFF
TRBJ1-5 | TRBV10-3 | 16 | CAISTGGQAGNQPQHF
TRBJ2-7 | TRBV2 | 14 | CASSDDRLSYEQYF
TRBJ1-3 | TRBV6-5 | 14 | CASSGTGSGNTIYF
TRBJ2-2 | TRBV6-5 | 12 | CASRGQFGELFF
TRBJ2-5 | TRBV9 | 15 | CASSPGTAYQETQYF
TRBJ2-5 | TRBV9 | 14 | CASSVLQGGETQYF
TRBJ2-2 | TRBV27 | 14 | CASSSRVVTGELFF